Presented here are 25 T cell receptor beta chains from one specimen sequenced in a study of blood T cell repertoires in COVID-19. Data came from immunoSEQ multiplex PCR; TCRdb stores just in-frame clones and leaves some out. Here the sample spans 300,000 to 400,000 clones, about 89% being singletons. Input material: peripheral blood. Receptor source: a woman between 55 and 75 years old with COVID-19, enrolled during active disease.

V gene TRBV18 combines with J gene TRBJ1-2, with 7 bases lining up with TRBD1. The CDR3 spans 13 residues. Germline lookup yields CDR1 KGHSH and CDR2 LQKENI. Unmatched junction bases numbered 2, after V lost 3 bases and J lost 4 bases. The CDR3 loop reads CASSPPGGYGYTF. As DNA, the CDR3 is TGTGCCAGCTCACCCCCAGGGGGCTATGGCTACACCTTC.

The chain employs TRBV6-8 and TRBJ1-5, with TRBD1 as a possible D gene (5 bases). The CDR3 sequence is 15 residues long. V dropped 7 bases and J dropped 0 bases, with 13 bases sitting between them. Germline values: CDR1 MNHGY, CDR2 SAAAGT. The CDR3 coding sequence is TGTGCCAGCAATTCGACAGACTGTAGCAATCAGCCCCAGCATTTT. Translation gives CASNSTDCSNQPQHF.

The CDR3 region is CSVPLVGLAGATDTQYF. The CDR3, as DNA: TGCAGCGTTCCCCTAGTCGGGCTAGCGGGGGCCACAGATACGCAGTATTTT. This rearrangement joins TRBV29-1 to TRBJ2-3; 10 nucleotides match TRBD2. V lost 5 bases and J lost 2; bases outside the gene matches: 13. This CDR3 has 17 residues. Germline CDR1 SQVTM, CDR2 ANQGSEA.

The chain recombines TRBV5-1 with TRBJ2-5, with 8 bases fitting TRBD1. Germline CDR1 is SGHRS and CDR2 is YFSETQ. This CDR3 comprises 15 residues. The V gene end was trimmed by 4 bases and the J gene end by 5 bases; junction bases not matched to a gene: 10. CDR3 sequence: CASSTLAGGAETQYF. The CDR3, as DNA: TGCGCCAGCAGCACGCTCGCAGGGGGCGCGGAGACCCAGTACTTC.

The chain couples TRBV19 to TRBJ2-7; TRBD2 agrees at 9 bases. The CDR3 loop spans 15 amino acids. Trimming took 2 bases from V and 4 from J; bases not matched to a gene: 6. Germline-derived CDR1 and CDR2 are LNHDA and SQIVND (reference sequence). CDR3 amino acids: CASSIQAGGRYEQYF. CDR3 DNA: TGTGCCAGTAGTATACAAGCGGGGGGCAGATACGAGCAGTACTTC.

In this sample, this clone turned up once. V is TRBV19 and J is TRBJ1-3; TRBD1 matches 8 bases. The CDR3 is 18 amino acids. Germline V gene sequence: CDR1 LNHDA, CDR2 SQIVND (reference sequence). Unmatched junction bases numbered 7, after V lost 0 bases and J lost 0 bases. The CDR3 DNA is TGTGCCAGTAGTATAGATCGAGGGACAGGCCTCTCTGGAAACACCATATATTTT. Protein product: CASSIDRGTGLSGNTIYF.

The chain uses TRBV7-9 and TRBJ1-1; D is perhaps TRBD1 (6 bases). V was shortened by 0 bases and J by 6 bases, with 8 bases between the two germline ends. The CDR3 is 13 amino acids. CDR1 and CDR2 from the germline V gene are SEHNR and FQNEAQ (reference sequence). The CDR3 reads CASSLAHRAEAFF. The CDR3 DNA reads as TGTGCCAGCAGCTTAGCCCACAGGGCTGAAGCTTTCTTT. The variable domain in full, with the rest retrieved from reference TRBV7-9 and TRBJ1-1, is DTGVSQNPRHKITKRGQNVTFRCDPISEHNRLYWYRQTLGQGPEFLTYFQNEAQLEKSRLLSDRFSAERPKGSFSTLEIQRTEQGDSAMYLCASSLAHRAEAFFGQGTRLTVV.

The chain joins TRBV28 to TRBJ1-2; no clear D gene. The CDR3 consists of 12 residues. Trimming removed 8 bases from V and 0 bases from J, with 7 bases in between. In germline, CDR1 is MDHEN, CDR2 SYDVKM. The CDR3 loop is CASGGANYGYTF. The DNA of the CDR3 is TGTGCCAGCGGCGGGGCTAACTATGGCTACACCTTC.

The J gene is TRBJ1-1, the V gene TRBV18; D call uncertain. Germline CDR1 and CDR2: KGHSH and LQKENI. The CDR3 loop spans 14 amino acids. Deletions cut 4 bases from V and 4 bases from J, with 13 bases between. The CDR3 coding sequence is TGTGCCAGCTCACTAGACTCTATTGGCACTGAAGCTTTCTTT. Translating it yields CASSLDSIGTEAFF.

V usage is TRBV15 and J usage is TRBJ1-5, with 11 bases that match TRBD1. Per germline, CDR1 LNHNV and CDR2 YYDKDF (reference sequence). V gave up 5 bases and J gave up 6 bases; unmatched junction bases: 12. The CDR3 has 17 amino acids. The CDR3 region is CATSRAGTGGLSQPQHF. The CDR3 DNA reads TGTGCCACCAGCCGAGCCGGGACAGGGGGTTTGAGTCAGCCCCAGCATTTT.

As concerns this clone: This CDR3 is also generated by other DNA sequences in the sample. J is TRBJ2-6 and V is TRBV5-1, with D possibly TRBD2 on 6 matching bases. The CDR3 has 16 amino acids. From germline, CDR1 is SGHRS and CDR2 YFSETQ. With 0 bases removed from V and 4 bases from J, the gap between germline ends came to 11 bases. The CDR3 sequence: CASSLAGGAGANVLTF. CDR3 coding DNA: TGCGCCAGCAGCTTGGCCGGCGGGGCGGGGGCCAACGTCCTGACTTTC.

The chain employs TRBV19 and TRBJ1-2; 7 bases match TRBD1. This CDR3 region has 13 residues. Germline CDR1 and CDR2: LNHDA and SQIVND (reference sequence). Trimming at V came to 7 bases and at J to 1 base, leaving 3 bases not matched to a gene. CDR3 nucleotide sequence: TGTGCCAGTAATGGACAGGATAACTATGGCTACACCTTC. It translates to CASNGQDNYGYTF. Filled out from reference TRBV19 and TRBJ1-2, the complete variable domain reads DGGITQSPKYLFRKEGQNVTLSCEQNLNHDAMYWYRQDPGQGLRLIYYSQIVNDFQKGDIAEGYSVSREKKESFPLTVTSAQKNPTAFYLCASNGQDNYGYTFGSGTRLTVV.

This clone was counted a few times. This chain connects TRBV10-1 to TRBJ1-5, with 9 bases matching TRBD1. Germline CDR1 and CDR2: WNHNN and SYGVQD (reference sequence). Trimming removed 5 bases from V and 7 bases from J; junction bases left unmatched: 9. The CDR3 has 15 amino acids. The CDR3 loop is CASSHRDRVGQPQHF. CDR3 DNA: TGCGCCAGCAGTCACCGGGACAGGGTAGGACAGCCCCAGCATTTT.

The V call is TRBV5-1, the J call TRBJ2-3; TRBD2 is a possible D gene (6 bases). The CDR3 consists of 17 residues. The germline V gene encodes CDR1 SGHRS and CDR2 YFSETQ. V dropped 7 bases and J dropped 2 bases, with 23 bases sitting between them. CDR3 sequence reads: CASHLFRGVSSTDTQYF. The CDR3 DNA follows: TGCGCCAGCCACTTGTTCCGCGGGGTCTCATCCACAGATACGCAGTATTTT.

The chain uses TRBV5-1 and TRBJ2-1; no definite D call. The germline V gene encodes CDR1 SGHRS and CDR2 YFSETQ. This CDR3 is 13 amino acids long. Trimming took 4 bases from V and 10 from J, leaving 15 bases between them. The CDR3, as DNA: TGCGCCAGCAGCCCCTACCTAAGTCTGGAGCAGTTCTTC. Translating gives CASSPYLSLEQFF.

This chain joins TRBV4-1 and TRBJ1-3; 7 nucleotides line up with TRBD1. The CDR3 length is 16 residues. Unmatched junction bases numbered 9, after V lost 3 bases and J lost 4 bases. The germline gives CDR1 MGHRA, CDR2 YSYEKL. This CDR3 is CASSHSLQGSGNTIYF. DNA of the CDR3: TGCGCCAGCAGCCATAGCTTACAGGGGTCCGGAAACACCATATATTTT.

The chain joins TRBV5-5 to TRBJ1-1, with D possibly TRBD1 on 5 matching bases. The CDR3 has 12 amino acids. Per the germline V gene, CDR1 is SGHKS and CDR2 is YYEKEE (reference sequence). Trimming pared 5 bases from V and 1 base from J, leaving 6 bases between. Here the CDR3 reads CASRQENTEAFF. DNA for the CDR3: TGTGCCAGCAGACAGGAGAACACTGAAGCTTTCTTT.

The gene calls are TRBV5-1 and TRBJ2-3; D may be TRBD2 (5 bases). The CDR3 extends over 14 amino acids. Germline CDR1 reads SGHRS; CDR2 reads YFSETQ. The V and J ends lost 1 base and 5 bases respectively, with 11 bases between them. CDR3 sequence reads: CASSLQRVGDTQYF. CDR3 in DNA: TGCGCCAGCAGCTTGCAGAGGGTTGGAGATACGCAGTATTTT.

The rearrangement joins TRBV7-9 to TRBJ1-1, with D possibly being TRBD1 (6 bases). The CDR3 has 17 amino acids. Germline V gene data show CDR1 as SEHNR and CDR2 as FQNEAQ (reference sequence). The V end lost 4 bases, the J end lost 8 bases, and 26 bases lay between the germline ends. The CDR3 DNA reads as TGTGCCAGCAGCTCCAAGTCTGTGACAGGCTCTATTGGAGAAGCTTTCTTT. Its protein product is CASSSKSVTGSIGEAFF.

The chain employs TRBV11-2 and TRBJ2-5; TRBD2 aligns across 15 bases. Trimming removed 5 bases from V and 2 bases from J; junction bases left unmatched: 3. The CDR3 totals 16 residues. The germline V gene has CDR1 SGHAT and CDR2 FQNNGV. The CDR3 is CASSRGLAGGQETQYF. The CDR3 DNA is TGTGCCAGCAGCCGAGGACTAGCGGGGGGGCAAGAGACCCAGTACTTC.

The V gene is TRBV2, the J gene TRBJ2-2, with a tentative D call TRBD1 (5 bases). Trimming removed 10 bases from V and 3 bases from J, with 18 bases in between. CDR3 length: 15 amino acids. Germline V gene sequence: CDR1 SNHLY, CDR2 FYNNEI. The CDR3 coding sequence is TGTGCCACCCAAATTCAGCAGGGATACACCGGGGAGCTGTTTTTT. Translated: CATQIQQGYTGELFF.

The J gene is TRBJ1-2, the V gene TRBV7-9, with 7 positions matching TRBD1. Germline-derived CDR1 and CDR2 are SEHNR and FQNEAQ (reference sequence). V shed 1 base, J shed 6 bases, and the junction held 5 bases outside the gene matches. This CDR3 spans 14 amino acids. The CDR3 sequence is CASSLVGTAHGYTF. The CDR3 coding sequence is TGTGCCAGCAGCTTAGTAGGGACAGCCCATGGCTACACCTTC. The full variable domain, in which reference TRBV7-9 and TRBJ1-2 provide the parts outside the CDR3, is DTGVSQNPRHKITKRGQNVTFRCDPISEHNRLYWYRQTLGQGPEFLTYFQNEAQLEKSRLLSDRFSAERPKGSFSTLEIQRTEQGDSAMYLCASSLVGTAHGYTFGSGTRLTVV.

The chain combines TRBV19 with TRBJ1-5; 8 positions match TRBD1. The CDR3 is 14 residues long. CDR1 LNHDA and CDR2 SQIVND come from the germline V gene (reference sequence). J lost 4 bases, V lost 6 bases, and 5 bases had no gene match. CDR3 nucleotide sequence: TGTGCCAGTAGCACAGGGGGTAGTAATCAGCCCCAGCATTTT. Encoded protein: CASSTGGSNQPQHF.

J is TRBJ1-2 and V is TRBV5-1, with TRBD1 identical over 7 bases. V dropped 4 bases and J dropped 4; count of bases not matched to a gene: 7. This CDR3 contains 14 residues. CDR1 is SGHRS, CDR2 YFSETQ, per germline. CDR3 region: CASSQRTGSYGYTF. In DNA, the CDR3 is TGCGCCAGCAGCCAAAGGACAGGCAGCTATGGCTACACCTTC.

V usage is TRBV29-1 and J usage is TRBJ2-1; 9 bases line up with TRBD1. Unmatched junction bases numbered 14, after V lost 7 bases and J lost 10 bases. The CDR3 sequence is 14 residues long. Germline values: CDR1 SQVTM, CDR2 ANQGSEA. CDR3 DNA: TGCAGCGCTACCTCGGGACAGGGAATTTGGGAGCAGTTCTTC. Amino acids: CSATSGQGIWEQFF.